Presented here are 32 T cell receptor beta chains from one specimen sequenced in a study of blood T cells in healthy people across ages. Next came a second PCR, run for about 6 to 12 cycles, which used a sample-barcoded 5' primer along with a J-beta primer mix. TCRdb re-derived calls from the 5' RACE reads in MiXCR, one entry per CDR3 protein. Seen here are hundreds of thousands of distinct CDR3 sequences, roughly 58% observed once, and the top ten hold 30% to 45%. Sequenced input: blood. These receptor sequences come from a man aged 55 to 70 in good health.

This clonotype occurred a few times. The J gene is TRBJ2-5, the V gene TRBV7-2; TRBD2 aligns across 7 bases. Germline V CDR1 and CDR2: SGHTA, FQGNSA. The CDR3 spans 15 residues. V gave up 5 bases and J gave up 1 base; unmatched junction bases: 7. The DNA for the CDR3 is TGTGCCAGCAGCCGAGATCTAGCGGCCCAAGAGACCCAGTACTTC. This encodes CASSRDLAAQETQYF.

The chain joins TRBV12-3 or TRBV12-4 to TRBJ2-7; no clear D gene. The CDR3 is 12 amino acids. V dropped 9 bases and J dropped 3 bases, with 12 bases sitting between them. The CDR3 coding sequence is TGTGCCAGGGCGAACTGCCACTACGAGCAGTACTTC. Translating it yields CARANCHYEQYF.

The rearrangement joins TRBV5-1 to TRBJ2-5; D tentatively fits TRBD1 or TRBD2 (5 bases each). Judging by the DNA end, TRBJ2-7 fits better; the J call may be wrong. The CDR3 is 14 residues long. Germline V gene lookup returns CDR1 SGHRS and CDR2 YFSETQ. The CDR3 nucleotides are TGCGCCAGCAGAACAGCCTCTGGGGGCTACGAGCAGTACTTC. Translated: CASRTASGGYEQYF.

The chain links TRBV5-1 to TRBJ2-2; 7 positions agree with TRBD1. J was trimmed by 0 bases and V by 7 bases; bases with no gene match: 6. The CDR3 has 15 residues. Germline-derived CDR1 and CDR2 are SGHRS and YFSETQ. CDR3 bases: TGCGCCAGCGACTTTACAGGGGCGAACACCGGGGAGCTGTTTTTT. Its translation is CASDFTGANTGELFF.

This clonotype was recorded once. The V call is TRBV27, the J call TRBJ2-5; TRBD1 matches at 8 bases. The CDR3 runs 14 residues. Germline loops: CDR1 MNHEY, CDR2 SMNVEV (reference sequence). The V gene end was trimmed by 0 bases and the J gene end by 9 bases; junction bases not matched to a gene: 6. The CDR3 loop is CASSLSTATGAQYF. As DNA, the CDR3 is TGTGCCAGCAGTTTATCCACGGCGACAGGGGCCCAGTACTTC.

This clonotype has a count of ten or more. The chain combines TRBV6-6 with TRBJ2-3, with TRBD1 matching 8 bases. CDR3 size: 15 residues. V dropped 7 bases and J dropped 2; count of bases not matched to a gene: 8. Germline V CDR1 and CDR2: MNHNY, SVGAGI (reference sequence). The chain's CDR3 is CASNPGQATTDTQYF. The CDR3 bases are TGTGCCAGCAACCCGGGACAGGCAACCACAGATACGCAGTATTTT.

The rearrangement joins TRBV20-1 to TRBJ1-1; D is unresolved. The CDR3 runs to 13 residues. Germline-derived CDR1 and CDR2 are DFQATT and SNEGSKA (reference sequence). V was trimmed by 3 bases and J by 2 bases, leaving 10 bases between them. CDR3 DNA sequence: TGCAGTGCTAGGCAAAATGTTAACACTGAAGCTTTCTTT. Translating gives CSARQNVNTEAFF.

J is TRBJ1-6 and V is TRBV25-1; a possible D gene is TRBD1 (5 bases). Germline loops: CDR1 MGHDK, CDR2 SYGVNS. The CDR3 extends over 14 amino acids. V lost 7 bases to trimming and J lost 10 bases, with 17 bases between them. In DNA, the CDR3 is TGTGCCAGCACTATCGCCGGGACCCAATCACCCCTCCACTTT. Protein: CASTIAGTQSPLHF.

V usage is TRBV6-1 and J usage is TRBJ2-5; D gene unclear. CDR1 is MNHNS and CDR2 is SASEGT in the germline V gene. CDR3 size: 14 residues. Between the trimmed V and J ends, which lost 7 bases and 5 bases, there was a span of 17 bases. CDR3 in DNA: TGTGCCAGCAACAGACCCCCCCCCGGGGAGACCCAGTACTTC. This codes for CASNRPPPGETQYF.

This clonotype has a handful of counts. The CDR3 here is CASSTPSGGAVETQYF. CDR3 sequence (DNA): TGTGCCAGCAGTACCCCTAGCGGGGGGGCCGTAGAGACCCAGTACTTC. The chain has TRBV27 and TRBJ2-5; 12 bases line up with TRBD2. The CDR3 is 16 amino acids. V gave up 5 bases and J gave up 4 bases; unmatched junction bases: 8. Germline V gene sequence: CDR1 MNHEY, CDR2 SMNVEV (reference sequence).

This clonotype was seen a single time. V and J are TRBV7-8 and TRBJ2-3; 10 nucleotides align to TRBD1. The CDR3 spans 17 residues. Germline loops: CDR1 SGHVS, CDR2 FQNEAQ. With 3 bases clipped from V and 2 bases from J, the junction kept 8 bases outside the gene matches. As DNA, the CDR3 is TGTGCCAGCAGCTTCAGACAGGGGGCATTTAACACAGATACGCAGTATTTT. It codes for CASSFRQGAFNTDTQYF.

This clonotype appeared a few times. J is TRBJ1-4 and V is TRBV28, with D unresolved. Deletions cut 3 bases from V and 8 bases from J, with 7 bases between. This CDR3 spans 12 amino acids. Germline CDR1 reads MDHEN; CDR2 reads SYDVKM. This CDR3 is CASSLSGEKLFF. The DNA for the CDR3 is TGTGCCAGCAGTTTGAGTGGGGAAAAACTGTTTTTT.

CDR3: CASAPGTGTGTQYF. The CDR3, as DNA: TGCGCCAGCGCACCCGGGACAGGGACGGGGACCCAGTACTTC. The rearrangement uses TRBV10-2 and TRBJ2-5, with 9 bases identical to TRBD1. V gave up 8 bases and J gave up 7 bases; unmatched junction bases: 11. Germline V gene sequence: CDR1 WSHSY, CDR2 SAAADI. The CDR3 has 14 residues.

V gene TRBV28 combines with J gene TRBJ2-5; D unresolved. The germline gives CDR1 MDHEN, CDR2 SYDVKM. V dropped 2 bases and J dropped 4 bases, with 11 bases sitting between them. There are 14 residues in the CDR3. The CDR3 DNA reads TGTGCCAGCAGTTTAGGGCTGGGTATAGAGACCCAGTACTTC. The encoded protein is CASSLGLGIETQYF.

This chain joins TRBV3-1 and TRBJ2-5; D is perhaps TRBD1 (5 bases). V was pared by 1 base and J by 4 bases, with 22 bases between. In germline, CDR1 is LGHDT, CDR2 YNNKEL (reference sequence). This CDR3 spans 18 amino acids. CDR3 sequence (DNA): TGTGCCAGCAGCCAAGGTAGGACCGGCAGGGTACTCGGAGAGACCCAGTACTTC. As protein: CASSQGRTGRVLGETQYF.

Only a few counts were recorded for this clonotype. The CDR3 region is CASSEYRGRDTQYF. In DNA form, the CDR3 reads TGTGCCAGCAGTGAATATCGGGGGCGGGATACGCAGTATTTT. The chain uses TRBV25-1 and TRBJ2-3; D might be TRBD1 or TRBD2, each matching 6 bases. CDR1 is MGHDK and CDR2 is SYGVNS in the germline V gene. With 0 bases removed from V and 6 bases from J, the gap between germline ends came to 10 bases. The CDR3 totals 14 residues.

J is TRBJ1-6 and V is TRBV28; TRBD1 aligns across 11 bases. The CDR3 sequence is 15 residues long. The ends lost 5 bases at V and 9 bases at J; junction bases unmatched: 6. CDR1 MDHEN and CDR2 SYDVKM come from the germline V gene. The CDR3 reads CASSTRTGGRSPLHF. In DNA form, the CDR3 reads TGTGCCAGCAGTACCCGGACAGGGGGCCGTTCACCCCTCCACTTT. The full variable domain, in which reference TRBV28 and TRBJ1-6 provide the parts outside the CDR3, is DVKVTQSSRYLVKRTGEKVFLECVQDMDHENMFWYRQDPGLGLRLIYFSYDVKMKEKGDIPEGYSVSREKKERFSLILESASTNQTSMYLCASSTRTGGRSPLHFGNGTRLTVT.

Many counts were recorded for this clonotype. J is TRBJ2-4 and V is TRBV28; D possibly corresponds to TRBD1 (5 bases). The V end lost 3 bases, the J end lost 13 bases, and 16 bases lay between the germline ends. The CDR3 is 13 amino acids. Germline CDR1 MDHEN, CDR2 SYDVKM. CDR3 sequence reads: CASSFQGFGGQYF. Here the CDR3 DNA reads TGTGCCAGCAGTTTTCAGGGATTTGGTGGGCAGTACTTC.

The sample holds a few counts of this clonotype. The J gene is TRBJ2-4, the V gene TRBV12-3 or TRBV12-4, with D possibly being TRBD2 (5 bases). V lost 3 bases and J 1 base, leaving 10 bases between the germline ends. The CDR3 is 15 amino acids. The CDR3 is CASSFSPGAKNIQYF. Written as DNA, the CDR3 is TGTGCCAGCAGTTTCAGTCCGGGGGCCAAAAACATTCAGTACTTC.

The chain has TRBV5-1 and TRBJ2-7; D call uncertain. Germline assignment: CDR1 SGHRS and CDR2 YFSETQ. Trimming shortened V by 2 bases and J by 3 bases, and 9 bases separated the two germline ends. The CDR3 is 13 amino acids. CDR3 loop: CASSLGAVYEQYF. CDR3 DNA: TGCGCCAGCAGCTTAGGTGCCGTCTACGAGCAGTACTTC.

The chain employs TRBV5-1 and TRBJ2-2; TRBD1 aligns across 7 bases. The CDR3 extends over 14 amino acids. Trimming cost V 5 bases and J 3 bases; bases outside gene matches: 4. Looked up from germline, CDR1 is SGHRS and CDR2 is YFSETQ. CDR3 in DNA: TGCGCCAGCAGTTGGACAGGAGACACCGGGGAGCTGTTTTTT. It is translated as CASSWTGDTGELFF.

This clonotype was seen a few times. This chain uses TRBV6-1 with TRBJ2-7; TRBD2 might be the D (6 bases). Germline CDR1 is MNHNS and CDR2 is SASEGT. Deletions cut 1 base from V and 4 bases from J, with 11 bases between. This CDR3 has 14 residues. The CDR3: CASSEGDSKYEQYF. In DNA form, the CDR3 reads TGTGCCAGCAGTGAAGGGGACTCTAAATACGAGCAGTACTTC.

On this clonotype: The junction and the germline gene differ at one end; a read error may be behind it. The rearrangement uses TRBV6-1 and TRBJ2-6; D may be TRBD1 (5 bases). This CDR3 is 16 amino acids long. Germline CDR1 reads MNHNS; CDR2 reads SASEGT. The CDR3: CASFGAQASGANVLTF. The CDR3, as DNA: TGTGCCAGCTTCGGAGCACAGGCCTCTGGAGCCAACGTCCTGACTTTC.

There are many counts of this clonotype. J is TRBJ2-7 and V is TRBV6-5; 9 nucleotides agree with TRBD1. The junction had 2 bases not matched to a gene; V was cut back by 0 bases and J by 2 bases. The CDR3 consists of 15 residues. CDR1 is MNHEY and CDR2 is SVGAGI in the germline V gene. CDR3 residues: CASSYSRTGAYEQYF. The CDR3 DNA reads as TGTGCCAGCAGTTACTCGAGGACAGGGGCCTACGAGCAGTACTTC.

J is TRBJ2-7 and V is TRBV7-2; tentatively, D is TRBD1 (5 bases). The CDR3 loop spans 14 amino acids. Deletions cut 5 bases from V and 2 bases from J, with 13 bases between. CDR1 is SGHTA, CDR2 FQGNSA, per germline. The CDR3 here is CASSAQVQAYEQYF. The CDR3 coding sequence is TGTGCCAGCAGCGCACAGGTACAGGCCTACGAGCAGTACTTC.

The rearrangement uses TRBV5-1 and TRBJ2-7; no definite D call. The ends were cut back, 0 bases at V and 6 bases at J, with 10 bases in the middle. Per germline, CDR1 SGHRS and CDR2 YFSETQ. The CDR3 consists of 13 residues. This CDR3 is CASSLGTEREQYF. The CDR3, as DNA: TGCGCCAGCAGCTTGGGCACAGAACGCGAGCAGTACTTC.

The rearrangement uses TRBV28 and TRBJ1-6; the D gene is possibly TRBD1 (5 bases). This CDR3 contains 14 residues. Germline V gives CDR1 MDHEN, CDR2 SYDVKM. The V end was cut by 7 bases, the J end by 13 bases, with 20 bases between. In DNA form, the CDR3 reads TGTGCCAGCACCATTACCTTCGGGGGAGAGCCCCTCCACTTT. Protein: CASTITFGGEPLHF. Variable domain in full (rest from reference TRBV28 and TRBJ1-6): DVKVTQSSRYLVKRTGEKVFLECVQDMDHENMFWYRQDPGLGLRLIYFSYDVKMKEKGDIPEGYSVSREKKERFSLILESASTNQTSMYLCASTITFGGEPLHFGNGTRLTVT.

The V gene is TRBV4-1, the J gene TRBJ1-1; 7 bases map to TRBD1. V trimming: 3 bases; J trimming: 3 bases; junction bases outside the gene matches: 10. This CDR3 is 16 amino acids long. Germline CDR1 is MGHRA and CDR2 is YSYEKL. DNA for the CDR3: TGCGCCAGCAGCCAGTGGCAGGGGGAATCTGACACTGAAGCTTTCTTT. Translated: CASSQWQGESDTEAFF.

The chain has TRBV6-2 or TRBV6-3 and TRBJ1-1; 7 bases fit TRBD1. Germline CDR1 MNHEY, CDR2 SVGEGT. The CDR3 runs to 15 residues. The J segment lost 5 bases and the V segment lost 0 bases, leaving 6 bases of the junction unmatched. The CDR3: CASSYSGGEGTEAFF. DNA for the CDR3: TGTGCCAGCAGTTACTCAGGGGGCGAAGGAACTGAAGCTTTCTTT.

The J gene is TRBJ2-5, the V gene TRBV10-3; possible D gene TRBD2, 6 bases. Trimming shortened V by 0 bases and J by 4 bases, and 6 bases separated the two germline ends. This CDR3 is built from 13 residues. Looked up from germline, CDR1 is ENHRY and CDR2 is SYGVKD. CDR3: CAISESGGETQYF. The CDR3, as DNA: TGTGCCATCAGTGAGTCGGGGGGAGAGACCCAGTACTTC.

The chain is built from TRBV12-3 or TRBV12-4 and TRBJ1-2, with 7 positions matching TRBD1. This CDR3 spans 12 amino acids. V shed 8 bases and J 2 bases; nucleotides not matched to a gene: 2. The CDR3 region has the DNA TGTGCCAGCGGACAGGCGAACTATGGCTACACCTTC. Translating it yields CASGQANYGYTF.

CDR3 sequence (DNA): TGTGCCATCAGTGACCAGGGTCAGGCGCAGTACTTC. This translates into CAISDQGQAQYF. This rearrangement joins TRBV10-3 to TRBJ2-7, with D perhaps matching TRBD1 (5 bases). Germline V CDR1 and CDR2: ENHRY, SYGVKD. There are 12 residues in the CDR3. Trimming cost V 3 bases and J 9 bases, with 12 bases left between them.